Reported below is one TCR beta chain. Per sample, at least 5 micrograms of total RNA were extracted. Through a sample-barcoded 5' primer and a J-beta primer mix, a second PCR was run for roughly 6 to 12 cycles. Each CDR3 protein gets one entry after TCRdb re-called the 5' RACE reads with MiXCR. The table lists about 800,000 distinct CDR3 sequences, roughly 25% of them singletons. The source of the sample is a study of blood T cells in healthy people across ages. The CDR3 totals 15 residues. Trimming took 2 bases from V and 4 from J, leaving 14 bases between them. Per germline, CDR1 KGHSH and CDR2 LQKENI. These same records also appear under a second study, on T cells of mothers and their children.

The sequencing input was blood. The sequence derives from a boy between 10 and 17 years old in good health. V is TRBV18 and J is TRBJ2-5; a possible D gene is TRBD2 (5 bases). The CDR3 coding sequence is TGTGCCAGCTCACCATGGCGAGGGCTGGGAGAGACCCAGTACTTC. Translation gives CASSPWRGLGETQYF.